The clone carrying this T cell receptor (beta chain) was seen ten or more times. Arm-PCR of CDR3 regions and iRepertoire HTBI primers were the basis on which TCR beta libraries were built. TCRdb analysed the multiplex PCR reads with MiXCR anew, one entry per CDR3 protein. In the table there are fewer than 400,000 distinct CDR3 sequences, 15% to 20% of which are singletons. The data originate from a study of regulatory T cells in long-lasting Graves disease. V gave up 3 bases and J gave up 3 bases; unmatched junction bases: 8. This CDR3 region has 16 residues. Per germline, CDR1 MDHEN and CDR2 SYDVKM. The time point is: newly diagnosed GD, antithyroid drugs for less than 3 months. PBMC RNA was the source of the TCR library.

V and J are TRBV28 and TRBJ2-1; 7 bases map to TRBD2. Sequencing used peripheral blood mononuclear cells (PBMCs), obtained at new diagnosis, from a patient treated with antithyroid drugs. This clonotype originated in a female donor with Graves disease. The CDR3 spells CASSLLYASGYNEQFF. DNA for the CDR3: TGTGCCAGCAGTTTGCTTTACGCTAGCGGCTACAATGAGCAGTTCTTC.